This T cell receptor beta chain originates from a study of spatial heterogeneity in lung cancer (dated by TCRdb to the late 2010s). General notes on the study: Beta-chain transcripts were consistently detected in greater numbers than alpha-chain transcripts, which likely reflected higher beta-chain transcript abundance. At surgery, 200 or so tumor regions, 64 matched nontumor lung samples and 56 PBMC samples were TCR-sequenced for both alpha and beta chains. Nonsynonymous mutation counts, determined by whole-exome sequencing of tumor tissue, were related to TCR repertoire features. In the raw uncorrected reads, each unique combination of TCR and UMI appeared on average more than ten times. In non-small cell lung cancer, the study made a quantitative comparison of TCR alpha and beta repertoires among multiple tumor regions, matched nontumor lung and blood. TCR transcript counts in tumor regions correlated strongly with a T cell transcriptional module score from matched bulk RNA-seq.

Judged by its sample share, this clonotype qualifies as medium-sized (0.01 to 0.1%). This clone's antigen is unknown. No base quality values were provided; no much bigger clone lies one nucleotide off. The library was obtained by 5' RACE. Data came from a NextSeq 500. To allow correction of PCR and sequencing errors, the TCR library protocol tagged every TCR cDNA molecule with a unique molecular identifier. The authors' analysis ran thus. TCR identification, UMI-based error correction and CDR3 extraction were performed with Decombinator tools. Expanded TCRs were defined as those above a frequency of 2 per 1,000, corresponding to the top 1% of the tumor frequency distribution. Expanded tumor TCRs statistically deemed absent (corrected P<0.05) from at least one tumor region were classed as regional, and all other expanded tumor TCRs were classed as ubiquitous. Each repertoire was subsampled 100 times to 5,000 TCRs, after which Renyi diversity was computed with the R vegan package. To build CDR3 similarity networks, amino acid triplet string-kernel similarity was used, and CDR3s were connected when their pairwise similarity was above 0.82. The public sequencing data were trimmed at Q25 with fastp and processed into clonotypes with MiXCR by TCRdb, which kept only in-frame beta chains. All rows with the same CDR3 protein become a single entry with the most common DNA and genes. TCRdb, not the original authors, processed these V and J calls. This sample gives about 2,000 distinct CDR3 sequences in total; 8.2% of them show up just once. The ten top clones hold approximately 22% of the sample.

The CDR3 starts with the cysteine, ends with the phenylalanine, and has 15 residues. Just CDR3 DNA is preserved here, 45 bases in frame from base 1. V loses 2 bases, J loses 2 bases, and the germline ends lie 12 bases apart. For CDR1 and CDR2, the germline V gene lists MDHEN and SYDVKM. Broader findings and caveats from the paper: The count of ubiquitous expanded TCRs correlated with the count of ubiquitous nonsynonymous mutations, and the count of regional expanded TCRs correlated with the count of regional nonsynonymous mutations. A correlation was observed between the number of expanded intratumoral alpha and beta TCRs and the tumor nonsynonymous mutation count. TCR-seq coverage of tumor T cells was estimated to be only 6% to 7.5% for alpha chains and about 12% for beta chains. Additional single-cell paired TCR alpha and beta sequencing was considered necessary to confirm, at a functional level, the hypothesis that regional TCRs recognize regional mutations.

Taken with the paper, the label for time point translates to: sample taken at primary tumor resection. The donors were fewer than 90 patients from the lung TRACERx cohort who had early-stage, untreated non-small cell lung cancer. For TCR sequencing, whole RNA was extracted from tumor and nontumor lung tissue, or from cryopreserved PBMC samples, and no cell sorting was done. A patient was chosen for TCR sequencing only when enough RNA was available from at least two tumor regions. Before selection, tumor and adjacent nontumor lung specimens were reviewed by a lung pathologist. The rearrangement joined TRBV28 to TRBJ2-5, with the D call perhaps TRBD1 or TRBD2, each one matching 6 bases. The source of this sequence is a male donor with early-stage non-small cell lung cancer. The sample consisted of lung tumor tissue, taken at surgery. CDR3 sequence: CASSLRGVGQETQYF. The DNA sequence is TGTGCCAGCAGTTTAAGGGGGGTTGGACAAGAGACCCAGTACTTC.